A selection of T cell receptor beta chains follows, all from one sample in a study of T cell responses to AZD1222 COVID-19 vaccine. The repertoire was sequenced with immunoSEQ multiplex PCR; TCRdb's copy has only in-frame clones and lacks some. The sample holds about 150,000 clones, 90% seen once. This specimen consisted of peripheral blood, obtained on day 0 of AZD1222 vaccination. These TCRs come from an adult in good health. Each CDR3 is given with its conserved first and last residue. D genes are given only for firm matches. For some rows the clone size is stated as once, few or many, or as a class when expanded; others skip it.

j_gene,v_gene,d_gene,abundance,CDR3nt,CDR3aa
TRBJ2-3,TRBV14,-,-,TGTGCCAGCAGCCCGTTTGGCGATACGCAGTATTTT,CASSPFGDTQYF
TRBJ2-2,TRBV14,TRBD2,-,TGTGCCAGCAGCCCGACTAGCGGGAAGACCGGGGAGCTGTTTTTT,CASSPTSGKTGELFF
TRBJ1-6,TRBV7-8,-,-,TGTGCCAGCAGCCGCGGCGGGGCGTCAGTGTTGAATTCACCCCTCCACTTT,CASSRGGASVLNSPLHF
TRBJ1-5,TRBV19,TRBD1,-,TGTGCCAGTAGTCTTACAGGGGTGGGGAATCAGCCCCAGCATTTT,CASSLTGVGNQPQHF
TRBJ2-1,TRBV11-2,-,-,TGTGCCAGCAGCTTAGATATATCCAGGGCCAATGAGCAGTTCTTC,CASSLDISRANEQFF
TRBJ1-2,TRBV6-2/TRBV6-3,-,-,TGTGCCAGCAGCCCCGGGAGGCTCGATGGCTACACCTTC,CASSPGRLDGYTF
TRBJ1-6,TRBV25-1,TRBD1,-,TGTGCCAGCAGAGGGACAGACTATAATTCACCCCTCCACTTT,CASRGTDYNSPLHF
TRBJ2-2,TRBV28,-,-,TGTGCCAGCAGGCAGGGAAGAAGGGCCGGGGAGCTGTTTTTT,CASRQGRRAGELFF
TRBJ2-7,TRBV6-1,-,-,TGTGCCAGCAGTGACCATGGACAGACCCTCTACGAGCAGTACTTC,CASSDHGQTLYEQYF
TRBJ1-3,TRBV7-2,-,-,TGTGCCAGCAGCTCCTCAAGGGTAGCAAACACCATATATTTT,CASSSSRVANTIYF
TRBJ1-1,TRBV4-1,TRBD1,-,TGCGCCAGCAGCCATGGCGGGACAGAGAACACTGAAGCTTTCTTT,CASSHGGTENTEAFF
TRBJ1-1,TRBV4-3,-,few,TGCGCCAGCAGCCAAGGCCAGCCGAACACTGAAGCTTTCTTT,CASSQGQPNTEAFF
TRBJ1-2,TRBV7-9,TRBD1,-,TGTGCCAGCGCGGGACAGGACTATGGCTACACCTTC,CASAGQDYGYTF
TRBJ1-1,TRBV19,-,-,TGTGCCAGTAGTATCTTGACAGAGCTACCCAACACTGAAGCTTTCTTT,CASSILTELPNTEAFF
TRBJ2-7,TRBV2,TRBD2,-,TGTGCCAGCAGAAGATTAGCGGGAGGAAACGAGCAGTACTTC,CASRRLAGGNEQYF
TRBJ2-3,TRBV19,TRBD1,-,TGTGCCAGCTCCCCAAGAGGGACAGTCACAGATACGCAGTATTTT,CASSPRGTVTDTQYF
TRBJ1-5,TRBV27,-,-,TGTGCCAGCAGTTCCGACGCAGGGCCCCAGCATTTT,CASSSDAGPQHF
TRBJ2-2,TRBV9,-,-,TGTGCCAGCAGCGCCCACACCGGGGAGCTGTTTTTT,CASSAHTGELFF
TRBJ2-5,TRBV9,TRBD2,once,TGTGCCAGCAGCGTAGCTTCTAGCGGGAGTGAGACCCAGTACTTC,CASSVASSGSETQYF
TRBJ2-1,TRBV5-8,TRBD2,-,TGTGCCAGCAGCTTAAGGACTAGCGGGAGCTTTGAAGGGGGTGAGCAGTTCTTC,CASSLRTSGSFEGGEQFF
TRBJ2-3,TRBV4-1,TRBD2,-,TGCGCCAGCAGCCCCTTAGCGGGAGGGTGGGGAGATACGCAGTATTTT,CASSPLAGGWGDTQYF
TRBJ1-1,TRBV28,-,-,TGTGCCAGCAGTGGACGGTATGGGACGAACACTGAAGCTTTCTTT,CASSGRYGTNTEAFF
TRBJ1-3,TRBV11-1,-,once,TGTGCCAGCAGTAATCCAAGGGTTTCTGGAAACACCATATATTTT,CASSNPRVSGNTIYF
TRBJ2-2,TRBV19,-,once,TGTGCCAGTACGTTGGGGGGCGCCACCGGGGAGCTGTTTTTT,CASTLGGATGELFF
TRBJ1-1,TRBV18,-,-,TGTGCCAGCTCACCAAAGGGCACTGAAGCTTTCTTT,CASSPKGTEAFF
TRBJ2-2,TRBV25-1,TRBD2,-,TGTGCCAGCAGTGGGACTAGCGTGCCCGGGGAGCTGTTTTTT,CASSGTSVPGELFF
TRBJ1-2,TRBV6-5,TRBD1,-,TGTGCCAGCAGTAATAGACAGGGCGATGGCTACACCTTC,CASSNRQGDGYTF
TRBJ1-2,TRBV28,-,-,TGTGCCAGCAGTTTGTCTATCTATGGCTACACCTTC,CASSLSIYGYTF
TRBJ2-2,TRBV11-2,TRBD2,-,TGTGCCAGCAGCTTAGTCCTAGCGGGAGTGGACGGGGAGCTGTTTTTT,CASSLVLAGVDGELFF
TRBJ1-6,TRBV27,-,-,TGTGCCAGCAGTTTATTTGGGGGGGGCTCACCCCTCCACTTT,CASSLFGGGSPLHF
TRBJ1-1,TRBV7-9,-,-,TGTGCCAGCAGCTTAGGATTGCGGCGCCCAGGTGAAGCTTTCTTT,CASSLGLRRPGEAFF
TRBJ1-5,TRBV28,-,-,TGTGCCAGCAAACTGGGAGGGGAGAGTCAGCCCCAGCATTTT,CASKLGGESQPQHF
TRBJ2-3,TRBV29-1,-,-,TGCAGCGTTGCCCCAGGGTATACAGATACGCAGTATTTT,CSVAPGYTDTQYF
TRBJ1-2,TRBV5-4,TRBD1,-,TGTGCCAGCAGGATCGGGACAGATCTTGGCTACACCTTC,CASRIGTDLGYTF
TRBJ2-3,TRBV12-3/TRBV12-4,-,-,TGTGCCAGCAGGACCACAGATACGCAGTATTTT,CASRTTDTQYF
TRBJ1-2,TRBV10-3,TRBD1,-,TGTGCCATCCCGAAAAAGGACAGGGGGGAGGGCTACACCTTC,CAIPKKDRGEGYTF
TRBJ1-6,TRBV27,TRBD1,-,TGTGCCAGCAGTTTGTTGGGACAGGGAAGAAATTCACCCCTCCACTTT,CASSLLGQGRNSPLHF
TRBJ2-1,TRBV7-9,-,-,TGTGCCAGCAGCCCTCCTAGCCCCGCCGCCAATGAGCAGTTCTTC,CASSPPSPAANEQFF